Here is one TCR beta chain with its context. Its target is not known. The data derive from a study of T cell repertoires in ileal Crohn's disease. Trimming cost V 6 bases and J 4 bases, with 17 bases left between them. This CDR3 region has 15 residues. Germline V gene data show CDR1 as MNHNS and CDR2 as SASEGT. Study-level findings and limits: Clonality above 26.8% at surgery always came with endoscopic recurrence.

The repertoire was sequenced with immunoSEQ multiplex PCR; TCRdb's copy has only in-frame clones and lacks some. The sample consists of about 14,000 clones, 65% to 85% of them appearing once. This chain uses TRBV6-1 with TRBJ2-3; D remains ambiguous. The source is an adult with Crohn's disease. Sample: ileal tissue. CDR3 sequence reads: CASSPTVSRADTQYF. CDR3 coding DNA: TGTGCCAGCAGCCCCACAGTATCTCGTGCAGATACGCAGTATTTT.